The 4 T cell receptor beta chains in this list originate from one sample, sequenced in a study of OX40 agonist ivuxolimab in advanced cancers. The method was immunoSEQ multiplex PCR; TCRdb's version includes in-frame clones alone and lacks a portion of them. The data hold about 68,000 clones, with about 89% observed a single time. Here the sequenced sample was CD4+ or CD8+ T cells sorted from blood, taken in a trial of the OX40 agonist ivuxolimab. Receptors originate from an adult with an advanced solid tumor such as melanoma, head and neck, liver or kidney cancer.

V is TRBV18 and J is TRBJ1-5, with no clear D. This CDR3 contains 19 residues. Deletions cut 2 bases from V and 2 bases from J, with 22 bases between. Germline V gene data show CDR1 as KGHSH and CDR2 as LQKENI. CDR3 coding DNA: TGTGCCAGCTCACCAGGGTACACCGGCCTTAGGGATGGCAATCAGCCCCAGCATTTT. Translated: CASSPGYTGLRDGNQPQHF. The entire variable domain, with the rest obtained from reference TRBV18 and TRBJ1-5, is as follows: NAGVMQNPRHLVRRRGQEARLRCSPMKGHSHVYWYRQLPEEGLKFMVYLQKENIIDESGMPKERFSAEFPKEGPSILRIQQVVRGDSAAYFCASSPGYTGLRDGNQPQHFGDGTRLSIL.

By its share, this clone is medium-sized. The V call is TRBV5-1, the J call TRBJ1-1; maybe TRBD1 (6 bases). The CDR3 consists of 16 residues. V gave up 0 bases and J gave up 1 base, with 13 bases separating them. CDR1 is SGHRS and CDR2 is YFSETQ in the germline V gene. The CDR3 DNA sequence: TGCGCCAGCAGCTTGGCCCTGACAGGCCAGAACACTGAAGCTTTCTTT. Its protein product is CASSLALTGQNTEAFF.

The CDR3 protein is CASRGQHTEAFF. In nucleotides, the CDR3 is TGTGCCAGCAGAGGACAGCACACTGAAGCTTTCTTT. The V and J genes are TRBV7-9 and TRBJ1-1; tentative D call: TRBD1 (6 bases). V gave up 6 bases and J gave up 3 bases, with 8 bases separating them. This CDR3 has 12 residues. The germline V gene encodes CDR1 SEHNR and CDR2 FQNEAQ (reference sequence).

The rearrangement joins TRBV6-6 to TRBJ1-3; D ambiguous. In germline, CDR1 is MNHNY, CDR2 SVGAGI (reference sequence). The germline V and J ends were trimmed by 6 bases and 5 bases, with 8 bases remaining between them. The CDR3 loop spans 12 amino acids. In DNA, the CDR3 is TGTGCCAGCAGCGGCAGGAGAAACACCATATATTTT. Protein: CASSGRRNTIYF.